This T cell receptor (beta chain) was identified in a study of T cells after yellow fever vaccination. Study at large: SMART-Seq v4 Ultra Low Input prepared the low-cell-number fractions.

The V end lost 7 bases, the J end lost 7 bases, and 17 bases lay between the germline ends. CDR1 and CDR2 (germline): MNHEY, SVGEGT. The CDR3 is 13 residues long. Overall study findings and caveats: The secondary T-cell response peaked on day 5, not day 15, but was weaker. At 96% for CD4 and 88% for CD8, most primary-vaccination clones showed up again after the booster. Researchers noted that a small share of clonotypes showed up in both CD4 and CD8 compartments.

About this clonotype: Its matching antigen is unknown.

TCRdb re-called the 5' RACE reads with MiXCR, one entry per CDR3 protein. The table lists about 400,000 distinct CDR3 sequences, around 10% of them singletons, with around 19% in the top ten. The chain couples TRBV6-2 or TRBV6-3 to TRBJ2-7; no clear D gene. The sample consisted of PBMCs, taken on the day of the first yellow fever vaccination. The receptor was derived from a man aged 18 to 30 who received the YFV17D yellow fever vaccine. This CDR3 reads CASTNPSRKEQYV. The CDR3 nucleotides are TGTGCCAGCACCAACCCGAGTCGGAAGGAGCAGTACGTC.